One and the same sample provided the 5 T cell receptor beta chains below, sequenced in a study of tumor and adjacent non-tumor tissue in lung cancer. Three rounds of nested PCR, following a modified ARM-PCR protocol, produced the TCRbeta library. TCRdb passed the multiplex PCR reads through MiXCR, listing each CDR3 protein once. The data show around 80,000 distinct CDR3 sequences, roughly 80% seen once. This sample's RNA came from whole unsorted tissue. The normal lung tissue was taken more than 3 cm from the tumor edge. Sequenced sample: distant non-tumor lung tissue. The origin of the receptors is a man between 60 and 70 years old with non-small cell lung cancer.

This clonotype was recorded only once. Being one base from a much bigger clone, this may be a read error. The chain couples TRBV11-2 to TRBJ1-2; a weak D match, TRBD1 (6 bases). CDR3 length: 14 amino acids. CDR1 is SGHAT and CDR2 is FQNNGV in the germline V gene. In DNA form, the CDR3 reads TGTGCCAGCAGCCCAATCGGGGGGCCCTATGGCTGCACCTTC. Amino acids: CASSPIGGPYGCTF.

Worth noting for this clonotype: This may be a read error, as it is one base from a much larger clone. V and J are TRBV6-2 or TRBV6-3 and TRBJ1-2; TRBD1 might be the D (5 bases). The CDR3 has 12 residues. From germline, CDR1 is MNHEY and CDR2 SVGEGT. V gave up 8 bases and J gave up 8 bases, with 15 bases separating them. The CDR3 nucleotides read TGTGCCAGCGTGGACAATCCCTGGGGCTACACCTTC. This gives the protein CASVDNPWGYTF.

In the case of this clonotype: An end of the junction differs from the germline gene, which may be a read error. The chain links TRBV11-2 to TRBJ1-6; tentative D call: TRBD1 (6 bases). The length of the CDR3 is 15 residues. Germline CDR1 reads SGHAT; CDR2 reads FQNNGV. As DNA, the CDR3 is TGTCCCAGCAGCTTTGGAGGGGACAATAATTCACCCCTCCACTTC. It yields the protein CPSSFGGDNNSPLHF.

As concerns this clonotype: A read error may account for a junction end that differs from germline. The chain combines TRBV4-3 with TRBJ2-3; 8 nucleotides align to TRBD1. CDR1 LGHNA and CDR2 YSLEER come from the germline V gene. This CDR3 spans 14 amino acids. CDR3 DNA sequence: TGCACCAGTAGCCGGACAGGGAGCACAGATACGCAGTATTTT. Translating gives CTSSRTGSTDTQYF.

Of note for this clonotype: This sequence may be a read error, since a much larger clone differs from it by one base. The chain combines TRBV11-1 with TRBJ2-2; no firm D call. Looked up from germline, CDR1 is SGHAT and CDR2 is FQDESV (reference sequence). The CDR3 totals 14 residues. In nucleotides, the CDR3 is TGCGCCAACAGCTTGCTCCCCGACACCGGGGAGCTGTTTTTT. This translates into CANSLLPDTGELFF.